This T cell receptor (beta chain) appears in the sequencing data of a study of blood T cell repertoires in COVID-19. Study context: T cells, B-cell-depleted T cells, or PBMCs supplied cDNA or gDNA.

Under the authors' procedure: The assay estimated nucleated cells by amplifying reference gene primers. Produced via immunoSEQ multiplex PCR; TCRdb's table is partial and in-frame only. D and trimming come from the DNA, and the V and J calls and clone size come from that table. The repertoire holds around 230,000 clones, with over 70% as singletons. CDR1 and CDR2 (germline): LNHNV, YYDKDF (reference sequence). This CDR3 region has 19 residues. The J segment lost 0 bases and the V segment lost 3 bases, leaving 14 bases of the junction unmatched. The source is a woman of 80 years or more with acute or convalescent COVID-19. The sample comprised peripheral blood. V is TRBV15 and J is TRBJ1-3, with 7 bases lining up with TRBD1. Here the CDR3 reads CATSSDYEGQVLSGNTIYF. DNA for the CDR3: TGTGCCACCAGCAGCGACTACGAAGGACAGGTCCTCTCTGGAAACACCATATATTTT.